These T cell receptor beta chains were read from a single sample in a study of CD8+ T cells in alopecia areata. This table comes from immunoSEQ multiplex PCR, and its TCRdb copy is limited to in-frame clones, with some not included. The table has roughly 60,000 clones, 44% seen once; the top ten hold around 54%. The sequenced sample consisted of NKG2D-low CD8+ T cells sorted from blood. The receptors derive from a human donor with alopecia areata. The CDR3 runs from the conserved cysteine through the conserved F or W. The D gene is left open where the match is weak. Where a row states a size, it is once, few, many or the class of an expanded clone; other rows omit it.

j_call d_call clone_size v_call cdr3_nt cdr3_aa
TRBJ1-2 NA NA TRBV29-1 TGCAGCGTCAACCCACAGGGATATGGCTACACCTTC CSVNPQGYGYTF
TRBJ2-1 NA few TRBV6-6 TGTGCCAGCAGTTACTCACGCCCATCACTCCTCAATGAGCAGTTCTTC CASSYSRPSLLNEQFF
TRBJ1-2 NA few TRBV29-1 TGCAGCGTTGATGAGGGGCCTTACTATGGCTACACCTTC CSVDEGPYYGYTF
TRBJ2-7 NA once TRBV15 TGTGCCACCAGCGACTCGGAACCCTACGAGCAGTACTTC CATSDSEPYEQYF
TRBJ2-5 TRBD2 few TRBV7-9 TGTGCCAGCAGCCCCGTGAGCGCGGGGGGAGAGACCCAGTACTTC CASSPVSAGGETQYF
TRBJ1-6 NA NA TRBV9 TGTGCCAGCAGCGTAGTCTCATCCCTAAATTCACCCCTCCACTTT CASSVVSSLNSPLHF
TRBJ2-1 TRBD1 few TRBV29-1 TGCAGCGCCATGGACTCGGACAGGGGGCTCTTC CSAMDSDRGLF
TRBJ2-7 NA NA TRBV28 TGTGCCAGCAGTTCTCAACAGGGTTCCTACGAGCAGTACTTC CASSSQQGSYEQYF
TRBJ1-2 NA NA TRBV9 TGTGCCAGCAGCGTAGGGGACCGAGATAACTATGGCTACACCTTC CASSVGDRDNYGYTF
TRBJ2-7 NA few TRBV7-6 TGTGCCAGCAGCTTAGGGGCTCTCCCATCCTACGAGCAGTACTTC CASSLGALPSYEQYF
TRBJ2-7 NA NA TRBV5-4 TGTGCCGGGACCGACAGGCTCTCCTACGAGCAGTACTTC CAGTDRLSYEQYF
TRBJ2-1 TRBD2 few TRBV19 TGTGCCAGTTGCCCCGGGACTAGCGCTTACAATGAGCAGTTCTTC CASCPGTSAYNEQFF
TRBJ2-2 NA few TRBV14 TGTGCCAGCAGCCAAGCCCCGGGAGCGGTCGGGGAGCTGTTTTTT CASSQAPGAVGELFF
TRBJ2-5 NA NA TRBV27 TGTGCCAGCGGAGCAGGGGGGAAGACCCAGTACTTC CASGAGGKTQYF
TRBJ2-1 NA NA TRBV6-6 TGTGCCAGCAGATCCGAGCGGGTGACCTACAATGAGCAGTTCTTC CASRSERVTYNEQFF
TRBJ1-1 NA once TRBV29-1 TGCAGCGTTGAAGGACGCTTAAGCGGGGACCCCCGAAGGACTGAAGCTTTCTTT CSVEGRLSGDPRRTEAFF
TRBJ2-5 NA NA TRBV4-1 TGCGCCAGCAGCCCTCGGGTCCGGGAGACCCAGTACTTC CASSPRVRETQYF
TRBJ2-1 NA NA TRBV5-1 TGCGCCAGCAGCTTGGCTTTATACAATGAGCAGTTCTTC CASSLALYNEQFF
TRBJ2-7 NA few TRBV29-1 TGCAGCGTAGACACAGGGAGATACGAGCAGTACTTC CSVDTGRYEQYF
TRBJ2-2 NA NA TRBV7-9 TGTGCCAGCAGCGCCATGGGGGGCGCGGACACCGGGGAGCTGTTTTTT CASSAMGGADTGELFF
TRBJ2-1 NA NA TRBV19 TGTGCCAGTCGGGACGGATCCTACAATGAGCAGTTCTTC CASRDGSYNEQFF
TRBJ2-3 NA NA TRBV7-9 TGTGCCAGCAGCTTAGTAATAGATACGCAGTATTTT CASSLVIDTQYF
TRBJ2-7 TRBD2 few TRBV6-5 TGTGCCAGCAGTTGGACAACGGGAGGCTCCTACGAGCAGTACTTC CASSWTTGGSYEQYF
TRBJ2-1 TRBD2 few TRBV29-1 TGCAGCGTTTTAGGGACTACAGCCAATGAGCAGTTCTTC CSVLGTTANEQFF
TRBJ1-1 NA few TRBV10-3 TGTGCCATCAGGACGCTAGGGAACACTGAAGCTTTCTTT CAIRTLGNTEAFF
TRBJ2-1 NA few TRBV29-1 TGCAGCGTTGAGACCGGGACATCCTACAATGAGCAGTTCTTC CSVETGTSYNEQFF
TRBJ1-2 NA NA TRBV27 TGTGCCAGCAGATCCCCGGGTCGTGGCTACACCTTC CASRSPGRGYTF
TRBJ1-1 TRBD1 NA TRBV5-6 TGTGCCAGCAGTAAACCGCGGACAGGGAACACTGAAGCTTTCTTT CASSKPRTGNTEAFF
TRBJ1-1 TRBD1 NA TRBV9 TGTGCCAGCAGCGGACCGGGACAGATGAACACTGAAGCTTTCTTT CASSGPGQMNTEAFF
TRBJ2-7 TRBD2 NA TRBV5-1 TGCGCCAGCAGCTTGGCTAGCGGGAGCGGCGAGCAGTACTTC CASSLASGSGEQYF
TRBJ1-1 NA NA TRBV7-6 TGTGCCAGCAGTTCGCGCCCGAGGCCGAACACTGAAGCTTTCTTT CASSSRPRPNTEAFF
TRBJ2-1 TRBD1 NA TRBV29-1 TGCAGCGTTGAATTAGGGACAGGGTCCCACAATGAGCAGTTCTTC CSVELGTGSHNEQFF
TRBJ2-1 TRBD2 NA TRBV5-1 TGCGCCAGCAGCCCGACTAGCGGGACCTACAATGAGCAGTTCTTC CASSPTSGTYNEQFF
TRBJ2-5 NA NA TRBV9 TGTGCCAGCAGCGTAGGCCAGGGGCTAGGAGAGACCCAGTACTTC CASSVGQGLGETQYF
TRBJ2-7 TRBD2 NA TRBV7-9 TGTGCCAGCAGCTCCCAGACTAGCACCAACCCCTACGAGCAGTACTTC CASSSQTSTNPYEQYF
TRBJ2-4 NA NA TRBV30 TGTGCCTGGAGTGCATCAGGGCCAGCCAAAAACATTCAGTACTTC CAWSASGPAKNIQYF
TRBJ2-5 TRBD2 NA TRBV5-1 TGCGCCAGCAGCTTAGGACTAGCGGGAGTCCAAGAGACCCAGTACTTC CASSLGLAGVQETQYF
TRBJ2-1 NA few TRBV9 TGTGACGGGGCTAGCGACTACAATGAGCAGTTCTTC CDGASDYNEQFF
TRBJ2-2 NA few TRBV9 TGTGCCAGCAGCCAAGAGGGGGGCGCCGGGGAGCTGTTTTTT CASSQEGGAGELFF
TRBJ2-5 NA NA TRBV11-3 TGTGCCAGCAGCCAACGAGTACAGAAAGAGACCCAGTACTTC CASSQRVQKETQYF
TRBJ2-3 NA NA TRBV5-1 TGCGCCAGCAGTCATAGGGGTCCGCCACTCACAGATACGCAGTATTTT CASSHRGPPLTDTQYF
TRBJ1-2 TRBD1 NA TRBV4-3 TGCGCCAGCAGCCAAACATCGACAGGGAAGGGCTACACCTTC CASSQTSTGKGYTF
TRBJ1-2 NA few TRBV7-9 TGTGCCAGCAGCTTAGAGGGACACCGATATGGCTACACCTTC CASSLEGHRYGYTF
TRBJ2-7 TRBD2 NA TRBV5-6 TGTGCCAGCAGCAATGGACTAGCGGGGGTGAGGAGCTCCTACGAGCAGTACTTC CASSNGLAGVRSSYEQYF
TRBJ2-1 NA NA TRBV9 TGTGCCAGCAGCCCTTCCGGGGCTTACAATGAGCAGTTCTTC CASSPSGAYNEQFF
TRBJ2-1 NA few TRBV14 TGTGCCAGCAGCCCCTATGGGCAGGCCAAATCCTACAATGAGCAGTTCTTC CASSPYGQAKSYNEQFF
TRBJ2-5 TRBD1 NA TRBV6-5 TGTGCCAGCAACATGGGGCCAGCCAGGGGGGAGACCCAGTACTTC CASNMGPARGETQYF
TRBJ2-2 NA NA TRBV18 TGTGCCAGCTCACCACGCCCTCTTCTTCGTGACACCGGGGAGCTGTTTTTT CASSPRPLLRDTGELFF
TRBJ2-7 NA NA TRBV19 TGTGCCAGTAGTATTAAGGGCCGCACCGAGCAGTACTTC CASSIKGRTEQYF
TRBJ1-2 TRBD1 NA TRBV29-1 TGCAGCGTGGCGACAGGGTCAGACTATGGCTACACCTTC CSVATGSDYGYTF